A single sample gave rise to the 15 T cell receptor beta chains below, sequenced in a study of glioma-infiltrating T cells. Using RNA template, CDR3s of TCR alpha and beta were amplified with iRepertoire arm-PCR. A single record per CDR3 protein comes from TCRdb applying MiXCR to the multiplex PCR reads. The sample has some 110,000 distinct CDR3 sequences; roughly 20% are singletons. Sequences were obtained from glioma tissue, nonneoplastic brain tissue, or PBMCs (not recorded which). Receptor source: a human donor with low-grade glioma or glioblastoma, undergoing nonglioma brain surgery, or in good health (not recorded which).

This clonotype was seen at least ten times. The gene calls are TRBV7-2 and TRBJ2-3; D is possibly TRBD1 or TRBD2 (6 bases each). V shed 5 bases and J shed 4 bases, with 16 bases lying between them. The CDR3 is 15 residues long. From germline, CDR1 is SGHTA and CDR2 FQGNSA. The CDR3 is CASSRGGQVSDTQYF. The CDR3 nucleotides are TGTGCCAGCAGCCGAGGGGGGCAGGTTTCAGATACGCAGTATTTT.

This clonotype was seen more than once but under ten times. The gene calls are TRBV29-1 and TRBJ1-5; no clear D. The CDR3 is 12 residues long. Germline-derived CDR1 and CDR2 are SQVTM and ANQGSEA. V dropped 4 bases and J dropped 3 bases, with 7 bases sitting between them. In nucleotides, the CDR3 is TGCAGCGTTGCCGGAATCAATCAGCCCCAGCATTTT. Protein product: CSVAGINQPQHF. Drawing the rest from reference TRBV29-1 and TRBJ1-5, the complete variable domain is SAVISQKPSRDICQRGTSLTIQCQVDSQVTMMFWYRQQPGQSLTLIATANQGSEATYESGFVIDKFPISRPNLTFSTLTVSNMSPEDSSIYLCSVAGINQPQHFGDGTRLSIL.

This clonotype was counted ten times or more. The J gene is TRBJ2-7, the V gene TRBV19; perhaps TRBD2 as D (6 bases). Germline CDR1 reads LNHDA; CDR2 reads SQIVND (reference sequence). This CDR3 has 13 amino acids. The V end was cut by 5 bases, the J end by 2 bases, with 10 bases between. The DNA for the CDR3 is TGTGCCAGTAGTGTAACGGGAGCCTACGAGCAGTACTTC. Amino acids: CASSVTGAYEQYF.

This sequence joins TRBV19 and TRBJ2-7, with D possibly TRBD1 on 6 matching bases. The CDR3 has 14 residues. In germline, CDR1 is LNHDA, CDR2 SQIVND (reference sequence). This chain's CDR3 is CAGRQVTLGCEQYF. The DNA of the CDR3 is TGTGCAGGACGACAGGTTACACTAGGCTGCGAGCAGTACTTC.

This chain links TRBV4-1 with TRBJ2-5, with 14 bases fitting TRBD2. The CDR3 runs to 17 residues. The germline V gene has CDR1 MGHRA and CDR2 YSYEKL. Trimming removed 5 bases from V and 4 bases from J; junction bases left unmatched: 9. The CDR3 reads CASSDTGTSGSGETQYF. The CDR3 DNA reads as TGCGCCAGCAGCGATACCGGGACTAGCGGGAGCGGAGAGACCCAGTACTTC.

This clonotype has a count of ten or more. The chain recombines TRBV20-1 with TRBJ2-1; 10 nucleotides match TRBD2. Germline V gene lookup returns CDR1 DFQATT and CDR2 SNEGSKA (reference sequence). The CDR3 is 14 amino acids. The J segment lost 5 bases and the V segment lost 6 bases, leaving 7 bases of the junction unmatched. Written as DNA, the CDR3 is TGCAGTGCCTTCCTAGCGGGAGTTCACAATGAGCAGTTCTTC. This translates into CSAFLAGVHNEQFF.

As regards this clonotype: An end of the junction differs from the germline gene, which may be a read error. This chain's CDR3 is CASTLGNNQPKHF. As DNA, the CDR3 is TGTGCCAGCACCTTAGGAAACAATCAGCCCAAGCATTTT. The chain has TRBV7-9 and TRBJ1-5; no reliable D call. The CDR3 is 13 residues long. Germline V gene lookup returns CDR1 SEHNR and CDR2 FQNEAQ (reference sequence).

This clonotype was picked up a small number of times. The chain combines TRBV4-2 with TRBJ2-1, with D tentatively TRBD2 (7 bases). This CDR3 spans 18 amino acids. Trimming took off 0 bases at V and 8 bases at J, with 23 bases between the two ends. Germline lookup yields CDR1 LGHNA and CDR2 YNFKEQ. CDR3 amino acids: CASSQDTVLTSGGDEQFF. In nucleotides, the CDR3 is TGTGCCAGCAGCCAAGATACAGTCCTGACTTCGGGGGGCGATGAGCAGTTCTTC.

The chain links TRBV5-6 to TRBJ2-3; 9 bases are shared with TRBD2. Germline V gene lookup returns CDR1 SGHDT and CDR2 YYEEEE. J lost 3 bases, V lost 1 base, and 6 bases had no gene match. This CDR3 has 16 residues. The CDR3 reads CASSLRSSGGTDTQYF. The DNA of the CDR3 is TGTGCCAGCAGCTTGCGCTCCAGCGGGGGGACAGATACGCAGTATTTT.

Notes on this clonotype: Here the CDR3 omits its conserved ending phenylalanine or tryptophan, so a read error is the likely source. The chain carries TRBV7-9 and TRBJ2-7, with 10 nucleotides matching TRBD1. The germline V gene encodes CDR1 SEHNR and CDR2 FQNEAQ (reference sequence). The CDR3 has 14 amino acids. J gave up 6 bases and V 5 bases, and 7 bases lay outside the gene matches. The CDR3 coding sequence is TGTGCCAGCAGCCCGGACAGGGGGAGCAGCGAGCAGTACATC. This sequence encodes CASSPDRGSSEQYI.

This clonotype occurred many times. In nucleotides, the CDR3 is TGTGCCAGCAGTGAGTGGACAGGCCGCAACTATGGCTACACCTTC. It yields the protein CASSEWTGRNYGYTF. V gene TRBV2 combines with J gene TRBJ1-2; 7 nucleotides match TRBD1. Germline V CDR1 and CDR2: SNHLY, FYNNEI. This CDR3 region has 15 residues. After removal of 3 bases from V and 2 bases from J, the junction contained 6 bases not matched to a gene. The full variable domain, completed using reference TRBV2 and TRBJ1-2, is EPEVTQTPSHQVTQMGQEVILRCVPISNHLYFYWYRQILGQKVEFLVSFYNNEISEKSEIFDDQFSVERPDGSNFTLKIRSTKLEDSAMYFCASSEWTGRNYGYTFGSGTRLTVV.

This clonotype was seen at least ten times. The gene calls are TRBV3-1 and TRBJ2-5, with a possible D match to TRBD2 (6 bases). Germline values: CDR1 LGHDT, CDR2 YNNKEL (reference sequence). Trimming cost V 6 bases and J 5 bases, with 16 bases left between them. The CDR3 is 14 amino acids. This chain's CDR3 is CASSHQGGKETQYF. The CDR3 DNA is TGTGCCAGCAGTCATCAGGGCGGGAAGGAGACCCAGTACTTC.

This clonotype has ten or more counts. J is TRBJ1-5 and V is TRBV20-1; D is ambiguous. The CDR3 runs to 14 residues. Germline CDR1 DFQATT, CDR2 SNEGSKA (reference sequence). V lost 6 bases to trimming and J lost 7 bases, with 19 bases between them. The CDR3 loop is CSAMGGSTSQPQHF. The CDR3 DNA reads TGCAGTGCCATGGGAGGAAGTACGTCGCAGCCCCAGCATTTT.

This chain links TRBV30 with TRBJ2-3; D not certain. Germline V gene lookup returns CDR1 GTSNPN and CDR2 SVGIG (reference sequence). V was shortened by 7 bases and J by 4 bases, with 18 bases between the two germline ends. The CDR3 consists of 14 residues. The CDR3, as DNA: TGTGCCTCTAGGTCCAGTTCTAATTCAGATACGCAGTATTTT. Protein sequence: CASRSSSNSDTQYF. The full variable domain, its missing parts supplied by reference TRBV30 and TRBJ2-3, is SQTIHQWPATLVQPVGSPLSLECTVEGTSNPNLYWYRQAAGRGLQLLFYSVGIGQISSEVPQNLSASRPQDRQFILSSKKLLLSDSGFYLCASRSSSNSDTQYFGPGTRLTVL.

This clonotype was found many times. V and J are TRBV27 and TRBJ2-1, with D perhaps TRBD2 (5 bases). This CDR3 comprises 15 residues. Germline CDR1 MNHEY, CDR2 SMNVEV (reference sequence). The V end lost 5 bases, the J end lost 8 bases, and 19 bases lay between the germline ends. CDR3 bases: TGTGCCAGCAGTGCCTCTAGCATCAGAGACTATGAGCAGTTCTTC. Translated, it gives CASSASSIRDYEQFF.